The TCR beta chain under discussion was sequenced for a study of OX40 agonist ivuxolimab in advanced cancers. The CDR3 runs to 12 residues. In germline, CDR1 is GTSNPN, CDR2 SVGIG (reference sequence). V was shortened by 5 bases and J by 8 bases, with 12 bases between the two germline ends. Measured with immunoSEQ multiplex PCR; TCRdb has only the in-frame clones, and not every one. The sample has 65,000 to 85,000 clones; around nine tenths are singletons. The clonotype was recovered from an adult with an advanced solid tumor such as melanoma, head and neck, liver or kidney cancer. This rearrangement joins TRBV30 to TRBJ1-4; tentative D call: TRBD1 (5 bases). The input for sequencing was CD4+ or CD8+ T cells sorted from blood, taken in a trial of the OX40 agonist ivuxolimab. The CDR3 sequence is CAWGRQTEKLFF. The CDR3, as DNA: TGTGCCTGGGGTCGACAGACCGAAAAACTGTTTTTT.